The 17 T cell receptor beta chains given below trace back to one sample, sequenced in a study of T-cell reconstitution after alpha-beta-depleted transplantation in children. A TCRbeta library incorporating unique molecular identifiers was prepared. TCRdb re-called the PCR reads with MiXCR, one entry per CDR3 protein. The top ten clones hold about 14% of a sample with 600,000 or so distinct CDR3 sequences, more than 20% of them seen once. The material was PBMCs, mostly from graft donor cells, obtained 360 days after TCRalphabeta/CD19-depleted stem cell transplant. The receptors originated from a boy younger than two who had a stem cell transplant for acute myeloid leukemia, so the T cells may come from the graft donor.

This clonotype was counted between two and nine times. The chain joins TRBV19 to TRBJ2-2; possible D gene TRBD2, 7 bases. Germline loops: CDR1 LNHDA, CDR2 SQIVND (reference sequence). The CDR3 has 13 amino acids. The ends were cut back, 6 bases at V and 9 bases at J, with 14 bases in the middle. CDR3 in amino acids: CASSPRGGRELFF. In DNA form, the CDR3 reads TGTGCCAGTAGCCCGAGGGGGGGCAGGGAGCTGTTTTTT.

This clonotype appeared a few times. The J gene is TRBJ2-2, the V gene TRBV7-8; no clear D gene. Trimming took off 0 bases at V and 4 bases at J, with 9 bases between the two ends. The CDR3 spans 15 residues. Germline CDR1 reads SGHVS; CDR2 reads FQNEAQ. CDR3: CASSLARFFTGELFF. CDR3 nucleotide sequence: TGTGCCAGCAGCTTAGCGAGATTTTTCACCGGGGAGCTGTTTTTT.

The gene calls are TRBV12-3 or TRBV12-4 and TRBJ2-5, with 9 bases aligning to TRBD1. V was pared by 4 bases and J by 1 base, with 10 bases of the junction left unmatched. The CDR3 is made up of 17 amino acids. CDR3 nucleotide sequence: TGTGCCAGCAGTTCTCCACGGGACAGGGCCGTCCAAGAGACCCAGTACTTC. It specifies CASSSPRDRAVQETQYF.

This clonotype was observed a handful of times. CDR3 amino acids: CASSSRTKPSNQPQHF. Written as DNA, the CDR3 is TGTGCCAGCAGTTCGCGGACAAAACCGAGCAATCAGCCCCAGCATTTT. The rearrangement links TRBV6-5 to TRBJ1-5; possible D gene TRBD1, 5 bases. The CDR3 runs 16 residues. Per germline, CDR1 MNHEY and CDR2 SVGAGI. V lost 4 bases and J 1 base, leaving 14 bases between the germline ends.

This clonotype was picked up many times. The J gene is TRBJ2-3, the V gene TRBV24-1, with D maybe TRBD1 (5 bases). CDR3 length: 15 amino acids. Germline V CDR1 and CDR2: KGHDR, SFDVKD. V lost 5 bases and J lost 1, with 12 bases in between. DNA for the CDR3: TGTGCCACCAGTGGGACAACCTCCGGCACAGATACGCAGTATTTT. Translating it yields CATSGTTSGTDTQYF.

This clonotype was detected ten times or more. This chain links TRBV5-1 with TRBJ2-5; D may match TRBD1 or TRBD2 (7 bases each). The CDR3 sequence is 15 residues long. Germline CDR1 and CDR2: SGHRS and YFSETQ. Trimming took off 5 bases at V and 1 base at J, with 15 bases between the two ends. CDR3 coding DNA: TGCGCCAGCAGTCGGAGCGGGACAGCCCAAGAGACCCAGTACTTC. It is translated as CASSRSGTAQETQYF.

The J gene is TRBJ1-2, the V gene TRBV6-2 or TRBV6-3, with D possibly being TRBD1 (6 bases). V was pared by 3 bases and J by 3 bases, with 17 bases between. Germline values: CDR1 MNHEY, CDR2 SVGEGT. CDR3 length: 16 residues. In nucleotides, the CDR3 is TGTGCCAGCAGTTATGGACAGACCTCACGAGACTATGGCTACACCTTC. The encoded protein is CASSYGQTSRDYGYTF.

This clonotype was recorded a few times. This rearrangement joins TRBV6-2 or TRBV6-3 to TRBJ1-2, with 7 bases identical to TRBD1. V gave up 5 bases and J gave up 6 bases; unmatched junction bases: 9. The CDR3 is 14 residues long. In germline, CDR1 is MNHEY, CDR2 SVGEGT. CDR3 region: CASSRPTGFDGYTF. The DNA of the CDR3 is TGTGCCAGCAGTCGGCCGACAGGGTTTGATGGCTACACCTTC.

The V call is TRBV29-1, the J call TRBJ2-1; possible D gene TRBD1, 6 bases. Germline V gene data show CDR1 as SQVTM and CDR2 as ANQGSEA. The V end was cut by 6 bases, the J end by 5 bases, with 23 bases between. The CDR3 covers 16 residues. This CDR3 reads CSVFLIGQPVNNEQFF. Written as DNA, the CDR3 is TGCAGCGTATTTTTGATAGGACAGCCGGTGAACAATGAGCAGTTCTTC.

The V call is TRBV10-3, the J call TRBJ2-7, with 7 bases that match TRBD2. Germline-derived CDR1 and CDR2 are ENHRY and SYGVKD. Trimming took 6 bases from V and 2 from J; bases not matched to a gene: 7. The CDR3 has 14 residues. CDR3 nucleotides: TGTGCCATCAGCTCCAGGGAGGGGACCTACGAGCAGTACTTC. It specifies CAISSREGTYEQYF.

The CDR3 reads CASSLNAVISGNTIYF. CDR3 DNA sequence: TGTGCCAGCAGCCTCAACGCGGTGATCTCTGGAAACACCATATATTTT. The chain carries TRBV11-3 and TRBJ1-3; D remains unclear. CDR3 length equals 16 residues. CDR1 and CDR2 (germline): SGHNT, YENEEA. V was shortened by 5 bases and J by 0 bases, with 14 bases between the two germline ends. Using reference TRBV11-3 and TRBJ1-3 for the parts outside the CDR3, the full variable domain is EAGVVQSPRYKIIEKKQPVAFWCNPISGHNTLYWYLQNLGQGPELLIRYENEEAVDDSQLPKDRFSAERLKGVDSTLKIQPAELGDSAVYLCASSLNAVISGNTIYFGEGSWLTVV.

The CDR3, as DNA: TGCAGTGCTAGAGATGTGTCACTGTCCTACAATGAGCAGTTCTTC. Its translation is CSARDVSLSYNEQFF. The chain is built from TRBV20-1 and TRBJ2-1; D is ambiguous. V was shortened by 0 bases and J by 1 base, with 10 bases between the two germline ends. This CDR3 has 15 residues. The germline CDR1 and CDR2 sequences are DFQATT and SNEGSKA (reference sequence).

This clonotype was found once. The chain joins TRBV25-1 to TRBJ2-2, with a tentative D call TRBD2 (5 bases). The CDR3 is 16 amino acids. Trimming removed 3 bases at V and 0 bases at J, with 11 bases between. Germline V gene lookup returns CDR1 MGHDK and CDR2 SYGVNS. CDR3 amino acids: CASSEASRPNTGELFF. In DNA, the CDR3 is TGTGCCAGCAGTGAGGCTAGCCGCCCGAACACCGGGGAGCTGTTTTTT. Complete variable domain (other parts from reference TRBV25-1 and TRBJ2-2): EADIYQTPRYLVIGTGKKITLECSQTMGHDKMYWYQQDPGMELHLIHYSYGVNSTEKGDLSSESTVSRIRTEHFPLTLESARPSHTSQYLCASSEASRPNTGELFFGEGSRLTVL.

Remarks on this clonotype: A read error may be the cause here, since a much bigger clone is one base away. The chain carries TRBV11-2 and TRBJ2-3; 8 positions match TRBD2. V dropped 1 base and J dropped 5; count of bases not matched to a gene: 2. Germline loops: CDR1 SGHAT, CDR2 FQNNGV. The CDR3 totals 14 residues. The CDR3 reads CASSLAGGQDTQYF. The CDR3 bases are TGTGCCAGCAGCTTAGCGGGGGGGCAAGATACGCAGTATTTT. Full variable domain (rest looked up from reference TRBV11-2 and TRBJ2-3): EAGVAQSPRYKIIEKRQSVAFWCNPISGHATLYWYQQILGQGPKLLIQFQNNGVVDDSQLPKDRFSAERLKGVDSTLKIQPAKLEDSAVYLCASSLAGGQDTQYFGPGTRLTVL.

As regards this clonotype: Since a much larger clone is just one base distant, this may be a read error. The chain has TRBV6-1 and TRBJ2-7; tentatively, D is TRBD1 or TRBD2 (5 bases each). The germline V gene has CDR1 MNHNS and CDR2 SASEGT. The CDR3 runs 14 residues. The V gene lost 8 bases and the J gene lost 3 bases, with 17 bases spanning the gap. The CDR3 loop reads CASSRFGAGYEQYF. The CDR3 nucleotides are TGTGCCAGCTCGCGGTTCGGGGCGGGCTACGAGCAGTACTTC.

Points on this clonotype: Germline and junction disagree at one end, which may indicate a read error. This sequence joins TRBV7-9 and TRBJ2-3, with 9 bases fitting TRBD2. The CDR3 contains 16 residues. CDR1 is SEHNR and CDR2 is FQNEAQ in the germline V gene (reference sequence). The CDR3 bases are TGTGCCAGCACCTTAAACCCGGGACTAGCAACAGATACGCAGTATTTT. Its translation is CASTLNPGLATDTQYF.

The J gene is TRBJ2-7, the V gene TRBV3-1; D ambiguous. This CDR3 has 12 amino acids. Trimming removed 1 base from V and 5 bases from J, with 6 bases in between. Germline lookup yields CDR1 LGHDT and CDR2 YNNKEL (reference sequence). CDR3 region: CASSQGANEQYV. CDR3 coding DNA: TGTGCCAGCAGCCAAGGTGCGAACGAGCAGTACGTC.